The 30 T cell receptor beta chains listed next were all sequenced from one sample in a study of CD8+ T cells in alopecia areata. RNA extraction and reverse transcription yielded cDNA as sequencing template. Method: immunoSEQ multiplex PCR; TCRdb's copy keeps in-frame clones and lacks some. The top ten hold more than 0.4% of the sample, which has a few hundred thousand clones, 35% to 40% seen once. Treatment defined: oral pan-JAK inhibitor, 5-10 mg twice daily. The sequencing used CD4+ T cells sorted from blood, collected at approximately week 31, from a patient treated with tofacitinib. The receptor source for this set is a human donor with alopecia areata.

This clone has only a few counts. The chain has TRBV5-5 and TRBJ2-7; TRBD2 is a possible D gene (6 bases). Trimming removed 5 bases from V and 6 bases from J, with 15 bases in between. CDR3 length: 13 amino acids. Germline lookup yields CDR1 SGHKS and CDR2 YYEKEE (reference sequence). In DNA form, the CDR3 reads TGTGCCAGCAGGTCGACTAGTAATCTCGAGCAGTACTTC. This encodes CASRSTSNLEQYF.

The chain joins TRBV9 to TRBJ2-7, with 8 bases that match TRBD1. The trim removed 4 bases at V and 0 bases at J, leaving 6 bases unmatched. The CDR3 sequence is 15 residues long. Germline V lookup: CDR1 SGDLS, CDR2 YYNGEE. The CDR3 sequence: CASSIGQGSSYEQYF. As DNA, the CDR3 is TGTGCCAGCAGCATCGGACAGGGCAGCTCCTACGAGCAGTACTTC.

The CDR3 DNA sequence: TGTGCCAGCAGGGACAGGGCGGGCTATGGCTACACCTTC. It encodes CASRDRAGYGYTF. J is TRBJ1-2 and V is TRBV6-5, with 8 nucleotides matching TRBD1. After removal of 6 bases from V and 4 bases from J, the junction contained 4 bases not matched to a gene. Germline assignment: CDR1 MNHEY and CDR2 SVGAGI. The CDR3 is 13 residues long.

This clone has a handful of counts. The chain couples TRBV29-1 to TRBJ1-2; 7 nucleotides line up with TRBD1. This CDR3 is 11 amino acids long. J was trimmed by 10 bases and V by 2 bases; bases with no gene match: 4. From germline, CDR1 is SQVTM and CDR2 ANQGSEA. The CDR3 bases are TGCAGCGTTGAACGGGACAGCCTCTACACCTTC. It translates to CSVERDSLYTF.

This sequence joins TRBV11-2 and TRBJ1-1; TRBD1 matches 8 bases. Trimming took 5 bases from V and 6 from J; bases not matched to a gene: 8. Germline V CDR1 and CDR2: SGHAT, FQNNGV. The length of the CDR3 is 14 residues. The CDR3 nucleotides read TGTGCCAGCAGCCTTACAGGGGGGGCCCCTGAAGCTTTCTTT. Protein product: CASSLTGGAPEAFF.

The chain joins TRBV29-1 to TRBJ1-3, with D unresolved. Trimming removed 7 bases at V and 0 bases at J, with 10 bases between. Germline CDR1 and CDR2: SQVTM and ANQGSEA. The CDR3 contains 13 residues. CDR3 protein: CSGVTPSGNTIYF. The CDR3, as DNA: TGCAGCGGCGTCACTCCCTCTGGAAACACCATATATTTT.

This chain joins TRBV2 and TRBJ2-3; D gene ambiguous. CDR1 and CDR2 (germline): SNHLY, FYNNEI. Trimming removed 1 base at V and 2 bases at J, with 4 bases between. CDR3 length: 13 amino acids. The CDR3: CASSEDNTDTQYF. CDR3 DNA: TGTGCCAGCAGTGAAGACAACACAGATACGCAGTATTTT.

As for this clone: This specimen includes other DNA sequences encoding the same CDR3. V usage is TRBV2 and J usage is TRBJ2-2; no clear D gene. Germline CDR1 is SNHLY and CDR2 is FYNNEI. The CDR3 contains 11 residues. V was trimmed by 4 bases and J by 7 bases, leaving 4 bases between them. The CDR3 nucleotides read TGTGCCAGCAGTGGCCTCGGGGAGCTGTTTTTT. This gives the protein CASSGLGELFF.

V usage is TRBV13 and J usage is TRBJ2-7, with 10 positions matching TRBD1. CDR1 and CDR2 from the germline V gene are PRHDT and FYEKMQ (reference sequence). J was trimmed by 7 bases and V by 5 bases; bases with no gene match: 8. CDR3 size: 14 residues. The CDR3 bases are TGTGCCAGCAGCCGACGGACAGGGGGGTGGGAGCAGTACTTC. Encoded protein: CASSRRTGGWEQYF.

This clone was detected a few times. The chain joins TRBV5-1 to TRBJ2-7, with 11 positions matching TRBD1. V gave up 0 bases and J gave up 3 bases; unmatched junction bases: 14. This CDR3 spans 19 amino acids. CDR1 and CDR2 from the germline V gene are SGHRS and YFSETQ. The CDR3 reads CASSLARTGGVPGSYEQYF. CDR3 in DNA: TGCGCCAGCAGCTTGGCCAGGACAGGGGGCGTGCCGGGAAGCTACGAGCAGTACTTC.

This rearrangement joins TRBV7-9 to TRBJ2-7, with 12 bases lining up with TRBD2. The CDR3 length is 18 residues. The germline gives CDR1 SEHNR, CDR2 FQNEAQ (reference sequence). Trimming removed 3 bases from V and 5 bases from J; junction bases left unmatched: 14. This CDR3 reads CASSFSTFGLAGLDEQYF. CDR3 in DNA: TGTGCCAGCAGCTTCAGTACTTTTGGACTAGCGGGACTCGACGAGCAGTACTTC.

The J gene is TRBJ2-1, the V gene TRBV5-1; D is unclear. With 4 bases removed from V and 2 bases from J, the gap between germline ends came to 22 bases. The CDR3 is made up of 18 amino acids. Germline CDR1 and CDR2: SGHRS and YFSETQ. The CDR3 DNA is TGCGCCAGCAGCGATTCTAGGTGGGCAGGCGGCACCTACAATGAGCAGTTCTTC. This encodes CASSDSRWAGGTYNEQFF.

This clone was observed a single time. The chain joins TRBV30 to TRBJ1-1; D call uncertain. V was shortened by 1 base and J by 0 bases, with 6 bases between the two germline ends. The CDR3 contains 13 residues. Germline V CDR1 and CDR2: GTSNPN, SVGIG (reference sequence). This CDR3 is CAWSDQMNTEAFF. In nucleotides, the CDR3 is TGTGCCTGGAGTGACCAGATGAACACTGAAGCTTTCTTT.

A single count supports this clone. This chain connects TRBV15 to TRBJ2-1; perhaps TRBD2 as D (6 bases). The length of the CDR3 is 15 residues. With 5 bases removed from V and 6 bases from J, the gap between germline ends came to 17 bases. The V gene's germline CDR1 is LNHNV and CDR2 YYDKDF (reference sequence). The CDR3 DNA is TGTGCCACCAGCGCTACGGGGGAGAGCCTCAATGAGCAGTTCTTC. Translating gives CATSATGESLNEQFF. The full variable domain, in which reference TRBV15 and TRBJ2-1 provide the parts outside the CDR3, is DAMVIQNPRYQVTQFGKPVTLSCSQTLNHNVMYWYQQKSSQAPKLLFHYYDKDFNNEADTPDNFQSRRPNTSFCFLDIRSPGLGDTAMYLCATSATGESLNEQFFGPGTRLTVL.

The genes are TRBV30 and TRBJ1-1, with 7 bases aligning to TRBD1. The germline gives CDR1 GTSNPN, CDR2 SVGIG (reference sequence). This CDR3 comprises 14 residues. V shed 3 bases and J 4 bases; nucleotides not matched to a gene: 8. CDR3: CAWSGEGAGTEAFF. CDR3 nucleotide sequence: TGTGCCTGGAGCGGGGAGGGGGCTGGCACTGAAGCTTTCTTT.

This clone was found a few times. An end of the junction differs from the germline gene, which may be a read error. V is TRBV7-2 and J is TRBJ2-7; 10 nucleotides line up with TRBD2. CDR3 length: 14 amino acids. Germline V gives CDR1 SGHTA, CDR2 FQGNSA. DNA of the CDR3: TGTGCCAGCAGCCTAGCCCTAGCGGGGGACGAGCAGTACTTC. It translates to CASSLALAGDEQYF.

The rearrangement links TRBV5-4 to TRBJ1-2, with a tentative D call TRBD1 (6 bases). The germline gives CDR1 SGHNT, CDR2 YYREEE (reference sequence). Trimming left V 0 bases short and J 6 bases short, with 9 bases between. CDR3 length: 13 residues. The CDR3 spells CASSLVGADGYTF. DNA of the CDR3: TGTGCCAGCAGCTTGGTGGGGGCTGATGGCTACACCTTC.

The chain carries TRBV4-1 and TRBJ1-1, with TRBD1 identical over 8 bases. The CDR3 is 16 amino acids. CDR1 is MGHRA, CDR2 YSYEKL, per germline. Trimming cost V 0 bases and J 6 bases; bases outside gene matches: 9. The CDR3 sequence: CASSQESATGVAEAFF. CDR3 in DNA: TGCGCCAGCAGCCAAGAATCGGCGACAGGGGTGGCTGAAGCTTTCTTT.

This clone was picked up a small number of times. The genes are TRBV30 and TRBJ1-1; D unresolved. Germline V gene lookup returns CDR1 GTSNPN and CDR2 SVGIG (reference sequence). V lost 4 bases, J lost 0 bases, and 15 bases lay in between. This CDR3 is 15 amino acids long. CDR3 DNA sequence: TGTGCCTGGAATTGGGCAGTTACGGTGAACACTGAAGCTTTCTTT. This codes for CAWNWAVTVNTEAFF.

The CDR3 here is CASSEDGNIQYF. The CDR3 bases are TGTGCCAGCAGTGAGGACGGAAACATTCAGTACTTC. The chain joins TRBV2 to TRBJ2-4; D remains unclear. Germline CDR1 SNHLY, CDR2 FYNNEI. With 3 bases removed from V and 6 bases from J, the gap between germline ends came to 6 bases. This CDR3 is 12 amino acids long.

In its sample, this clone was seen a few times. This chain links TRBV7-2 with TRBJ1-2; D remains unclear. The V end lost 1 base, the J end lost 2 bases, and 11 bases lay between the germline ends. The CDR3 has 15 residues. Germline V lookup: CDR1 SGHTA, CDR2 FQGNSA. The CDR3 DNA follows: TGTGCCAGCAGCTTAGGAGGAGACGGCAACTATGGCTACACCTTC. Translated: CASSLGGDGNYGYTF.

The chain links TRBV4-1 to TRBJ1-2; unclear D gene. Germline V gene sequence: CDR1 MGHRA, CDR2 YSYEKL. The CDR3 has 12 amino acids. Between the trimmed V and J ends, which lost 4 bases and 1 base, there was a span of 4 bases. The CDR3 region is CASSPINYGYTF. CDR3 nucleotides: TGCGCCAGCAGCCCGATTAACTATGGCTACACCTTC.

About this clone itself: Distinct nucleotide sequences in the sample also encode this CDR3. This rearrangement joins TRBV20-1 to TRBJ1-2; no reliable D call. With 5 bases removed from V and 2 bases from J, the gap between germline ends came to 6 bases. The CDR3 contains 11 residues. Germline CDR1 reads DFQATT; CDR2 reads SNEGSKA (reference sequence). The CDR3 coding sequence is TGCAGTGCTTCCGAGAACTATGGCTACACCTTC. This codes for CSASENYGYTF.

CDR3 DNA: TGTGCCTGGAGGGGTCCTATTAGCAATCAGCCCCAGCATTTT. Translated, it gives CAWRGPISNQPQHF. The chain links TRBV30 to TRBJ1-5; D remains ambiguous. Per germline, CDR1 GTSNPN and CDR2 SVGIG (reference sequence). The V end lost 3 bases, the J end lost 0 bases, and 9 bases lay between the germline ends. The CDR3 runs to 14 residues.

This rearrangement joins TRBV30 to TRBJ2-7; D unclear. The ends were cut back, 2 bases at V and 2 bases at J, with 13 bases in the middle. This CDR3 is built from 14 residues. CDR1 is GTSNPN, CDR2 SVGIG, per germline (reference sequence). DNA of the CDR3: TGTGCCTGGAGTCCACCCGGGCCCCCCTACGAGCAGTACTTC. Translation: CAWSPPGPPYEQYF.

The rearrangement links TRBV2 to TRBJ1-6; no clear D. Trimming took off 7 bases at V and 6 bases at J, with 10 bases between the two ends. The germline V gene has CDR1 SNHLY and CDR2 FYNNEI. The CDR3 covers 13 residues. The DNA for the CDR3 is TGTGCCAGCACCCACGGTTCTAATTCACCCCTCCACTTT. Translated: CASTHGSNSPLHF.

Only one count was recorded for this clone. The chain combines TRBV6-1 with TRBJ1-6; D unresolved. CDR3 length: 11 amino acids. Trimming left V 6 bases short and J 9 bases short, with 6 bases between. Germline CDR1 and CDR2: MNHNS and SASEGT. Here the CDR3 reads CASSASSPLHF. For the CDR3, the DNA is TGTGCCAGCAGCGCTAGTTCACCCCTCCACTTT.

The V call is TRBV28, the J call TRBJ1-5, with D possibly being TRBD1 (5 bases). V was clipped by 2 bases and J by 5 bases, with 16 bases between them. CDR3 size: 16 residues. Per the germline V gene, CDR1 is MDHEN and CDR2 is SYDVKM. The CDR3 DNA follows: TGTGCCAGCAGTTTAAGTTGGGGGAGTAAGCATCAGCCCCAGCATTTT. As protein: CASSLSWGSKHQPQHF.

This clone was detected only a few times. The genes are TRBV11-2 and TRBJ2-5; D call uncertain. The length of the CDR3 is 14 residues. Deletions cut 5 bases from V and 6 bases from J, with 16 bases between. The germline gives CDR1 SGHAT, CDR2 FQNNGV. The CDR3 DNA reads as TGTGCCAGCAGCCTAGTTCTGGGGTGGAAGACCCAGTACTTC. As protein: CASSLVLGWKTQYF.

The CDR3 spells CASSFTYNEQFF. DNA for the CDR3: TGTGCCAGCAGTTTTACCTACAATGAGCAGTTCTTC. This chain joins TRBV27 and TRBJ2-1; unclear D gene. CDR3 length: 12 residues. The germline V gene has CDR1 MNHEY and CDR2 SMNVEV (reference sequence). Trimming removed 3 bases at V and 2 bases at J, with 2 bases between.